This T cell receptor beta chain is from a study of tumor and adjacent non-tumor tissue in lung cancer. The overall study: Patients were aged about 31 to 85, 9 to 10 men and about five women, stage I to III. The study's findings and limits: Normal lung showed higher cumulative top 100 clone frequency than tumor. TCR diversity was significantly greater in tumor than normal lung tissue.

The template was RNA from unsorted bulk tissue. Between August and November 2014, newly diagnosed, chemotherapy-naive lung cancer patients underwent thoracic surgery in China. CDR3 size: 14 residues. CDR1 and CDR2 (germline): LGHNA, YSLEER. A modified ARM-PCR protocol with three rounds of nested PCR amplified TCRbeta. TCRdb redid the calling of the multiplex PCR reads with MiXCR, one entry per CDR3 protein. Among fewer than 120,000 distinct CDR3 sequences listed, roughly 84% were seen once. Comments on this clonotype: As yet, its antigen is unknown. At one boundary the junction diverges from the germline segment, which might be a read error.

The clonotype originates from a man between 65 and 85 years old with non-small cell lung cancer. Sequenced input: lung tumor tissue. The chain combines TRBV4-3 with TRBJ2-2, with D maybe TRBD2 (5 bases). The CDR3 spells CASSLSTNTGELSF. In DNA form, the CDR3 reads TGCGCCAGTAGCCTATCGACCAACACCGGGGAGCTGTCTTTT.